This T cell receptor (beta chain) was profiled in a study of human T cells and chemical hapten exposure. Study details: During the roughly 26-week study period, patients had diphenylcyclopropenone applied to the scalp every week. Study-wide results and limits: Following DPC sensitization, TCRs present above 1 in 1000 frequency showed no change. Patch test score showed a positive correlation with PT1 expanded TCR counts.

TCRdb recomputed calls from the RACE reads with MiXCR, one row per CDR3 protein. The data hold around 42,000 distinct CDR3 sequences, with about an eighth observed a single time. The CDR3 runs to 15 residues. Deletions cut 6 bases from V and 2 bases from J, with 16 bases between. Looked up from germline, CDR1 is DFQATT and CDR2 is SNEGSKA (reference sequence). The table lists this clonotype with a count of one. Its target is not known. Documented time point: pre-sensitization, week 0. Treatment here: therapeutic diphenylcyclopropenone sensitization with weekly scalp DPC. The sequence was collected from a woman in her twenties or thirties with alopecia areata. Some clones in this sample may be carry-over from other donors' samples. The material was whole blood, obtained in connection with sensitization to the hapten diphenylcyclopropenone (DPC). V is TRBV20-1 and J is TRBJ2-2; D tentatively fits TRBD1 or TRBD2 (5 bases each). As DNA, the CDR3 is TGCAGTGCCCGCCTCGCAGGGAGTAACACCGGGGAGCTGTTTTTT. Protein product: CSARLAGSNTGELFF.